Each of the 5 T cell receptor beta chains below was sequenced from the same sample in a study of T cells in Graves' hyperthyroidism and ophthalmopathy. Amplification targeted TCR beta CDR3 regions from RNA transcripts. Carried out on the TCR CDR3, a first-round RT-PCR used the HTBI primer set. TCRdb itself ran the multiplex PCR reads through MiXCR, one entry per CDR3 protein. The sample shows 300,000 or so distinct CDR3 sequences, roughly 15% of them seen only once. The specimen was blood. Every receptor here comes from a man aged 25 to 40 with Graves' hyperthyroidism.

Comments on this clonotype: Without the conserved terminal phenylalanine or tryptophan, this CDR3 likely stems from a read error. The chain couples TRBV29-1 to TRBJ1-3; D ambiguous. The CDR3 runs to 18 residues. With 8 bases removed from V and 4 bases from J, the gap between germline ends came to 30 bases. The germline V gene encodes CDR1 SQVTM and CDR2 ANQGSEA. As DNA, the CDR3 is TGCAGCCCGAGAGTCCCCAACGCCACCCTCTCGGTAGGAAACACCATATATCTT. Translation gives CSPRVPNATLSVGNTIYL.

This clonotype was seen at least ten times. The rearrangement uses TRBV12-3 or TRBV12-4 and TRBJ1-1, with a tentative D call TRBD1 (5 bases). This CDR3 is 15 amino acids long. V was pared by 2 bases and J by 1 base, with 11 bases between. The CDR3 loop reads CASSLLAGRNTEAFF. The CDR3 region has the DNA TGTGCCAGCAGTTTACTGGCAGGGCGGAACACTGAAGCTTTCTTT.

The chain combines TRBV12-3 or TRBV12-4 with TRBJ2-7; TRBD2 matches 8 bases. The CDR3 extends over 15 amino acids. V gave up 4 bases and J gave up 5 bases; unmatched junction bases: 10. CDR3 coding DNA: TGTGCCAGCAGTTCGGGGGGGGGTCTCGTCGACGAGCAGTACTTC. Translating gives CASSSGGGLVDEQYF.

There are many counts of this clonotype. The V and J genes are TRBV12-3 or TRBV12-4 and TRBJ2-2, with TRBD2 as a possible D gene (6 bases). The CDR3 runs 14 residues. The V gene lost 3 bases and the J gene lost 6 bases, with 11 bases spanning the gap. The CDR3 here is CASSLGLPAGELFF. DNA for the CDR3: TGTGCCAGCAGTTTGGGACTCCCCGCCGGGGAGCTGTTTTTT.

This clonotype appeared many times. This rearrangement joins TRBV11-2 to TRBJ1-4; 12 bases map to TRBD1. The V segment lost 3 bases and the J segment 8 bases; nucleotides outside the gene matches: 10. CDR3 length: 17 amino acids. Germline V CDR1 and CDR2: SGHAT, FQNNGV. The DNA for the CDR3 is TGTGCCAGCAGCTTCCGGGACAGGGGGCTTGAATTAGAAAAACTGTTTTTT. Translating it yields CASSFRDRGLELEKLFF.